Listed here are 2 T cell receptor beta chains from one sample, sequenced in a study of post-analysis software for immune sequencing data (dated by TCRdb to the mid-2010s). Beyond this particular receptor, the publication reports: Significantly higher frequencies in patients than in controls were found for five or six TRBV segments, including TRBV5-6, TRBV5-1 and TRBV20-1.

For these TCRs, the target antigens are not known. Library preparation used PCR. The run used an Illumina HiSeq 2500. To reduce PCR and sequencing biases, unique molecular identifiers were incorporated into the TCR beta cDNA libraries. Using fastp at Q25 and MiXCR, TCRdb reprocessed the public reads and kept productive beta chains. Every CDR3 protein is listed once, alongside the most common genes and DNA of its rows. Within this sample are 740,000 or so distinct CDR3 sequences, with roughly 58% of them counted one time only. The leading ten clones occupy roughly 4.4% of the sample. Sequencing was done on a sample of blood. These receptors all stem from a girl aged 5 to 17 with multiple sclerosis.

This chain joins TRBV7-9 and TRBJ1-1; D remains unclear. The CDR3 length is 14 residues. Germline CDR1 and CDR2: SEHNR and FQNEAQ (reference sequence). The V gene lost 5 bases and the J gene lost 5 bases, with 15 bases spanning the gap. DNA of the CDR3: TGTGCCAGCAGCCATTTTGGGGAACCTACTGAAGCTTTCTTT. Amino acid sequence: CASSHFGEPTEAFF.

The CDR3 nucleotides read TGTGCCAGCAGTTGGAGGAGGGGTGATGGCTACACCTTC. It encodes CASSWRRGDGYTF. The rearrangement joins TRBV7-2 to TRBJ1-2; tentative D call: TRBD1 (5 bases). In germline, CDR1 is SGHTA, CDR2 FQGNSA. V dropped 6 bases and J dropped 6 bases, with 14 bases sitting between them. This CDR3 has 13 amino acids.